This T cell receptor beta chain stems from a study of T cells after yellow fever vaccination. This clonotype was detected ten times or more. One entry per CDR3 protein, called by TCRdb with MiXCR from the 5' RACE reads. Seen here are about 120,000 distinct CDR3 sequences, 8.4% observed once, and the top ten hold approximately 24%. Germline values: CDR1 SQVTM, CDR2 ANQGSEA. Trimming pared 7 bases from V and 9 bases from J, leaving 28 bases between. The CDR3 contains 16 residues. The V and J genes are TRBV29-1 and TRBJ2-1; D is possibly TRBD1 or TRBD2 (7 bases each). The input for sequencing was CD8+ T cells sorted from PBMCs, taken 45 days after the yellow fever booster vaccination. The TCR originated in a man aged 30-40 years who received the YFV17D yellow fever vaccine. The CDR3, as DNA: TGCAGCGATAAACTAGGGGGCGGGGGATATTTAAGTGAGCAGTTCTTC. It codes for CSDKLGGGGYLSEQFF.